This T cell receptor beta chain was observed in a study of cytomegalovirus exposure and HLA in healthy donors (dated by TCRdb to the late 2010s). Broadly, across the study: According to a later analysis, one platform produced both the 120 validation repertoires and the 666 repertoires of the first cohort. The study aimed to test whether signatures of past pathogen exposure could be identified by cataloging public T cell receptors. Besides the first cohort of roughly 660 subjects, a separate validation cohort made up of over 100 different subjects was used. High-throughput TCR immunosequencing, statistical association of individual TCRs with disease status, and machine learning were combined to predict cytomegalovirus infection status.

Relative to germline, V is missing 1 base and J is missing 7 bases, with 5 bases of the junction outside any gene match. Per the germline V gene, SGHTA is the CDR1 and FQGTGA is the CDR2. The CDR3 runs 15 residues from the cysteine to the phenylalanine. The only DNA kept is the CDR3, 45 bases in frame from the first base. Results and caveats for the whole study, not just this receptor: While some public TCRs were present in many individuals, most TCR sequences turned up only very rarely across donors. The study listed 150 to 200 TCR beta chains as associated with cytomegalovirus. Cytomegalovirus status was reported to be diagnosed by the classifier with high specificity and sensitivity in both the original and validation cohorts. Three of the identified cytomegalovirus-associated TCR beta chains were confirmed in vitro to be specific for cytomegalovirus antigens. Subsequent analysis determined that TCRs grouped into clusters in the first cohort also showed a tendency toward co-occurrence across the roughly 110 validation repertoires, and about 93% of cluster scores exceeded 0. According to the authors, the approach could potentially be generalized to other disease states and immunological phenotypes. All 120 or so repertoires were used to score co-occurrence in the validation cohort in a later analysis, because that analysis had no HLA typing for the cohort.

The donors were included in the validation cohort of over a hundred subjects, a group kept apart from the roughly 670-subject first cohort. Details on this clone: What antigen it recognizes has not been identified. No base qualities exist here, and no much larger clone lies one base off it.

The library was produced with the immunoSEQ multiplex PCR assay. The study's own analysis went as follows. To diagnose cytomegalovirus status from the catalog of TCR beta chain sequences, a statistical classification framework was built. Held by TCRdb, this immuneACCESS table contains in-frame sequences only and omits some clones. Under half of the omission traces to an unresolved V gene where checked; the cause of the rest is unknown. D and trimming were read from the DNA, whereas the V and J calls and clone size are those reported in that table. In this sample the table shows 150,000 to 180,000 clones, around 83% of which occur a single time. Of the sample, roughly 1.9% is held by the ten largest clones.

The chain was built from TRBV7-3 and TRBJ2-1; the junction holds 9 bases that match TRBD2. The clonotype comes from a human donor in good health. The sample comprised PBMCs. The CDR3 here reads CASSLNRLAGNEQFF. Here is the DNA: TGTGCCAGCAGCTTAAATCGGCTAGCGGGGAATGAGCAGTTCTTC.